Below are 27 T cell receptor beta chains sequenced from a single sample in a study of blood T cell repertoires in COVID-19. Here immunoSEQ multiplex PCR was the method, and the copy in TCRdb shows in-frame clones only, minus some. The sample lists more than 80,000 clones; about 85% were seen once. Material: peripheral blood. These receptors were taken from a woman at least 80 years old with COVID-19, enrolled during active disease.

The CDR3 is CASSSGDSSNQPQHF. The DNA for the CDR3 is TGTGCCAGCAGCTCCGGGGACAGTTCCAATCAGCCCCAGCATTTT. This chain uses TRBV7-3 with TRBJ1-5; 7 positions agree with TRBD1. The J segment lost 3 bases and the V segment lost 4 bases, leaving 6 bases of the junction unmatched. CDR3 length equals 15 residues. Germline values: CDR1 SGHTA, CDR2 FQGTGA.

V and J are TRBV3-1 (or the pseudogene TRBV3-2) and TRBJ1-3, with D perhaps TRBD1 (5 bases). Per germline, CDR1 LGHDT and CDR2 YNNKEL (reference sequence). The CDR3 is made up of 17 amino acids. Trimming pared 0 bases from V and 0 bases from J, leaving 12 bases between. The CDR3: CASSQEGDFCSGNTIYF. The CDR3 DNA sequence: TGTGCCAGCAGCCAAGAGGGGGACTTCTGCTCTGGAAACACCATATATTTT.

The chain recombines TRBV10-3 with TRBJ2-2; D is possibly TRBD1 (6 bases). V was pared by 7 bases and J by 6 bases, with 12 bases between. The CDR3 loop spans 13 amino acids. Germline values: CDR1 ENHRY, CDR2 SYGVKD. The CDR3 here is CAIIDRLSGELFF. The CDR3 DNA reads as TGTGCCATCATCGACAGGTTATCCGGGGAGCTGTTTTTT.

The chain couples TRBV18 to TRBJ2-5; 9 bases match TRBD1. The CDR3 sequence is 16 residues long. V lost 3 bases to trimming and J lost 5 bases; unmatched junction nucleotides: 10. Per germline, CDR1 KGHSH and CDR2 LQKENI. The CDR3 coding sequence is TGTGCCAGCTCACCCTTAGGGACAGGGATGCGGGAGACCCAGTACTTC. Translated, it gives CASSPLGTGMRETQYF.

The rearrangement links TRBV5-1 to TRBJ2-1; perhaps TRBD1 as D (6 bases). In germline, CDR1 is SGHRS, CDR2 YFSETQ. Trimming stripped 3 bases from V and 9 bases from J, with 16 bases between. CDR3 length: 14 amino acids. CDR3 region: CASSSPAQGSEQFF. In DNA, the CDR3 is TGCGCCAGCAGCTCCCCCGCTCAGGGGAGTGAGCAGTTCTTC.

This chain uses TRBV28 with TRBJ2-7, with D unclear. Trimming took 3 bases from V and 6 from J, leaving 12 bases between them. Germline lookup yields CDR1 MDHEN and CDR2 SYDVKM. This CDR3 is 13 amino acids long. CDR3 coding DNA: TGTGCCAGCAGTTTGTCTTCCGCGCCCGAGCAGTACTTC. Translating gives CASSLSSAPEQYF.

The chain recombines TRBV30 with TRBJ2-7; D uncertain. The CDR3 extends over 13 amino acids. V gave up 1 base and J gave up 0 bases, with 7 bases separating them. Germline CDR1 reads GTSNPN; CDR2 reads SVGIG (reference sequence). The CDR3 bases are TGTGCCTGGAGTGGACTCATCTCCTACGAGCAGTACTTC. Its translation is CAWSGLISYEQYF.

The rearrangement links TRBV11-2 to TRBJ2-7, with TRBD2 identical over 13 bases. The CDR3 is 17 amino acids. J gave up 0 bases and V 5 bases, and 7 bases lay outside the gene matches. Germline V gene data show CDR1 as SGHAT and CDR2 as FQNNGV. CDR3 nucleotide sequence: TGTGCCAGCAGCCGACTAGCGGGAGGCGCCAGCTCCTACGAGCAGTACTTC. This gives the protein CASSRLAGGASSYEQYF.

The chain joins TRBV9 to TRBJ2-7, with 11 bases matching TRBD2. J gave up 3 bases and V 3 bases, and 5 bases lay outside the gene matches. The CDR3 extends over 15 amino acids. Germline V gene lookup returns CDR1 SGDLS and CDR2 YYNGEE. The CDR3 DNA reads TGTGCCAGCAGCGCGGGACTAGCGGCCCTCTACGAGCAGTACTTC. Protein: CASSAGLAALYEQYF. Full variable domain (remainder filled in from reference TRBV9 and TRBJ2-7): DSGVTQTPKHLITATGQRVTLRCSPRSGDLSVYWYQQSLDQGLQFLIQYYNGEERAKGNILERFSAQQFPDLHSELNLSSLELGDSALYFCASSAGLAALYEQYFGPGTRLTVT.

The chain employs TRBV20-1 and TRBJ2-6, with D perhaps matching TRBD2 (6 bases). This CDR3 spans 14 amino acids. Germline loops: CDR1 DFQATT, CDR2 SNEGSKA (reference sequence). V was shortened by 3 bases and J by 3 bases, with 9 bases between the two germline ends. CDR3 in amino acids: CSASWRDGANVLTF. DNA of the CDR3: TGCAGTGCTAGTTGGAGGGATGGGGCCAACGTCCTGACTTTC.

This clone was seen a few times. J is TRBJ1-4 and V is TRBV28; 7 bases match TRBD1. Germline CDR1 is MDHEN and CDR2 is SYDVKM. V shed 4 bases, J shed 8 bases, and the junction held 13 bases outside the gene matches. The CDR3 extends over 16 amino acids. CDR3 residues: CASSSVPKGAGEKLFF. The DNA of the CDR3 is TGTGCCAGCAGTTCGGTTCCTAAGGGGGCAGGGGAAAAACTGTTTTTT.

This sequence joins TRBV4-2 and TRBJ2-2; 12 nucleotides match TRBD2. The CDR3 loop spans 18 amino acids. V shed 3 bases, J shed 7 bases, and the junction held 12 bases outside the gene matches. Germline values: CDR1 LGHNA, CDR2 YNFKEQ. The CDR3 reads CASSHVFLAGGHNGELFF. CDR3 in DNA: TGTGCCAGCAGCCATGTATTCCTAGCGGGGGGGCATAACGGGGAGCTGTTTTTT.

This clone was observed once. The rearrangement links TRBV28 to TRBJ2-7; TRBD1 matches 8 bases. V lost 9 bases and J lost 2; bases outside the gene matches: 6. The CDR3 sequence is 13 residues long. CDR1 and CDR2 from the germline V gene are MDHEN and SYDVKM. The CDR3 bases are TGTGCCAGTATCGGACAGGGCGCCTACGAGCAGTACTTC. As protein: CASIGQGAYEQYF.

This chain connects TRBV15 to TRBJ1-1; D remains ambiguous. Germline CDR1 LNHNV, CDR2 YYDKDF (reference sequence). This CDR3 has 12 residues. The V and J ends lost 10 bases and 1 base respectively, with 10 bases between them. CDR3 bases: TGTGCCAGTAGCACGGGGAACACTGAAGCTTTCTTT. Its protein is CASSTGNTEAFF.

This clone was picked up one time. The chain uses TRBV5-4 and TRBJ1-5, with 8 bases aligning to TRBD1. The junction had 2 bases not matched to a gene; V was cut back by 3 bases and J by 0 bases. This CDR3 spans 15 amino acids. Germline V CDR1 and CDR2: SGHNT, YYREEE (reference sequence). CDR3 region: CASSSGQGSNQPQHF. CDR3 DNA: TGTGCCAGCAGCTCCGGACAGGGTAGCAATCAGCCCCAGCATTTT.

The rearrangement uses TRBV27 and TRBJ2-7, with D perhaps TRBD1 (6 bases). V was cut by 5 bases and J by 3 bases, with 14 bases left in between. This CDR3 spans 14 amino acids. Germline V CDR1 and CDR2: MNHEY, SMNVEV (reference sequence). CDR3 protein: CASSARDTRYEQYF. CDR3 DNA sequence: TGTGCCAGCAGTGCGAGGGACACCCGCTACGAGCAGTACTTC.

The chain has TRBV10-3 and TRBJ1-2; D not resolved. Trimming removed 1 base from V and 8 bases from J, with 11 bases in between. CDR3 length equals 13 residues. Germline V gene sequence: CDR1 ENHRY, CDR2 SYGVKD. The CDR3 sequence: CAISEYDIGGYTF. The CDR3 nucleotides read TGTGCCATCAGTGAGTACGACATTGGAGGCTACACCTTC.

The chain is built from TRBV7-2 and TRBJ2-2; D possibly corresponds to TRBD1 (5 bases). The length of the CDR3 is 15 residues. Trimming shortened V by 5 bases and J by 1 base, and 11 bases separated the two germline ends. Germline V gene data show CDR1 as SGHTA and CDR2 as FQGNSA. CDR3 protein: CASSLYRGNTGELFF. In nucleotides, the CDR3 is TGTGCCAGCAGCCTTTATAGGGGGAACACCGGGGAGCTGTTTTTT.

This clone has only a few counts. J is TRBJ2-3 and V is TRBV29-1; TRBD1 aligns across 7 bases. This CDR3 has 13 residues. The V segment lost 6 bases and the J segment 1 base; nucleotides outside the gene matches: 4. The germline V gene encodes CDR1 SQVTM and CDR2 ANQGSEA. The CDR3: CSVRQGRTDTQYF. In DNA form, the CDR3 reads TGCAGCGTCCGACAGGGACGCACAGATACGCAGTATTTT.

The CDR3 DNA sequence: TGTGCCTGGAGTGGACAGCAATTGTCACCCCTCCACTTT. Protein sequence: CAWSGQQLSPLHF. J is TRBJ1-6 and V is TRBV30; a possible D gene is TRBD1 (5 bases). V dropped 1 base and J dropped 10 bases, with 11 bases sitting between them. CDR3 length: 13 amino acids. Germline lookup yields CDR1 GTSNPN and CDR2 SVGIG (reference sequence). The full variable domain, completed using reference TRBV30 and TRBJ1-6, is SQTIHQWPATLVQPVGSPLSLECTVEGTSNPNLYWYRQAAGRGLQLLFYSVGIGQISSEVPQNLSASRPQDRQFILSSKKLLLSDSGFYLCAWSGQQLSPLHFGNGTRLTVT.

The J gene is TRBJ2-1, the V gene TRBV15, with 8 bases aligning to TRBD2. CDR1 and CDR2 from the germline V gene are LNHNV and YYDKDF (reference sequence). V lost 5 bases to trimming and J lost 2 bases; unmatched junction nucleotides: 5. There are 15 residues in the CDR3. The CDR3 protein is CATSLRGGAYNEQFF. The CDR3, as DNA: TGTGCCACCAGCCTCCGGGGGGGCGCCTACAATGAGCAGTTCTTC.

This rearrangement joins TRBV3-1 (or the pseudogene TRBV3-2) to TRBJ2-5; no firm D call. The CDR3 totals 12 residues. Per the germline V gene, CDR1 is LGHDT and CDR2 is YNNKEL (reference sequence). The V and J ends lost 1 base and 4 bases respectively, with 4 bases between them. The CDR3: CASSQGGETQYF. Written as DNA, the CDR3 is TGTGCCAGCAGCCAAGGAGGAGAGACCCAGTACTTC.

This clone was picked up a small number of times. This chain links TRBV24-1 with TRBJ1-5, with 8 bases that match TRBD1. The CDR3 length is 14 residues. Germline loops: CDR1 KGHDR, CDR2 SFDVKD. Trimming cost V 6 bases and J 6 bases; bases outside gene matches: 6. The CDR3 nucleotides read TGTGCCACCAGTCTTGGACAGGGAGTTCAGCCCCAGCATTTT. Translating it yields CATSLGQGVQPQHF.

This clone is a singleton in its sample. V and J are TRBV5-4 and TRBJ2-7; the D is unclear. The germline gives CDR1 SGHNT, CDR2 YYREEE (reference sequence). The CDR3 covers 14 residues. Deletions cut 4 bases from V and 2 bases from J, with 13 bases between. In nucleotides, the CDR3 is TGTGCCAGCAGCCCCGGGTCCCGGACCTACGAGCAGTACTTC. Translating it yields CASSPGSRTYEQYF.

The rearrangement uses TRBV15 and TRBJ2-7; TRBD1 might be the D (6 bases). The CDR3 covers 14 residues. Germline V gene lookup returns CDR1 LNHNV and CDR2 YYDKDF (reference sequence). The V and J ends lost 6 bases and 3 bases respectively, with 15 bases between them. DNA of the CDR3: TGTGCCACCAGTCCGGGACAAATGAACTACGAGCAGTACTTC. This translates into CATSPGQMNYEQYF.

The chain recombines TRBV7-9 with TRBJ2-1; D uncertain. Germline V gives CDR1 SEHNR, CDR2 FQNEAQ (reference sequence). This CDR3 is built from 16 residues. V was shortened by 5 bases and J by 3 bases, with 17 bases between the two germline ends. The CDR3 reads CASSPLSRSSYNEQFF. DNA for the CDR3: TGTGCCAGCAGCCCCCTTTCGCGGTCAAGCTACAATGAGCAGTTCTTC.

This clone was seen a handful of times. The chain employs TRBV2 and TRBJ2-2; D is perhaps TRBD1 (8 bases). The CDR3 length is 16 residues. Trimming took off 2 bases at V and 5 bases at J, with 15 bases between the two ends. CDR1 is SNHLY and CDR2 is FYNNEI in the germline V gene. The CDR3 loop reads CASSERTGGGTGELFF. The DNA for the CDR3 is TGTGCCAGCAGTGAAAGAACAGGGGGAGGGACCGGGGAGCTGTTTTTT.